This TCR beta chain was identified during a study of Graves' ophthalmopathy and Graves' hyperthyroidism. This clonotype showed up many times. As the template, RNA transcripts were used to amplify TCR beta CDR3 regions. HTBI primers served in a first-round RT-PCR, which a second-round multiplex PCR followed. MiXCR was run by TCRdb on the multiplex PCR reads, yielding one entry per CDR3 protein. The profile covers around 1.1 million distinct CDR3 sequences, with approximately 35% appearing a single time and around 10% taken by the ten largest. Looked up from germline, CDR1 is LNHNV and CDR2 is YYDKDF (reference sequence). Trimming pared 5 bases from V and 1 base from J, leaving 8 bases between. CDR3 size: 13 residues.

The sequencing sample was made of peripheral blood or thyroid tissue (not recorded which). The V gene is TRBV15, the J gene TRBJ1-1, with TRBD1 as a possible D gene (5 bases). This receptor was identified in an adult man with Graves' hyperthyroidism. CDR3 bases: TGTGCCACCAGCCTAGACAGGAACACTGAAGCTTTCTTT. It is translated as CATSLDRNTEAFF. The full variable domain, in which reference TRBV15 and TRBJ1-1 provide the parts outside the CDR3, is DAMVIQNPRYQVTQFGKPVTLSCSQTLNHNVMYWYQQKSSQAPKLLFHYYDKDFNNEADTPDNFQSRRPNTSFCFLDIRSPGLGDTAMYLCATSLDRNTEAFFGQGTRLTVV.